This T cell receptor beta chain was sequenced in a study of blood T cells in healthy people across ages. Looked up from germline, CDR1 is SGHTA and CDR2 is FQGNSA. CDR3 length equals 18 residues. J gave up 0 bases and V 2 bases, and 8 bases lay outside the gene matches. Worth noting for this clonotype: The antigen is unknown.

With a J-beta primer mix and a sample-barcoded 5' primer, a second PCR ran roughly 7 to 11 cycles. TCRdb re-analysed the 5' RACE reads in MiXCR, keeping a single row per CDR3 protein. This table holds 600,000 or so distinct CDR3 sequences, 21% found once. Study-level points and caveats: Roughly linearly, TCR beta diversity per million T cells fell as age increased.

The sequence derives from a man between 65 and 85 years old in good health. The sample consisted of blood. V gene TRBV7-2 combines with J gene TRBJ2-3, with 10 bases lining up with TRBD2. The CDR3: CASSLLLAGAGSTDTQYF. The CDR3 bases are TGTGCCAGCAGCTTACTTCTAGCGGGAGCGGGTAGCACAGATACGCAGTATTTT.